This T cell receptor (beta chain) was identified in a study of cytomegalovirus exposure and HLA in healthy donors. Study-level results: Confirmation in vitro established that a few CMV-associated chains were specific for CMV antigens.

Comments on this clone: Its matching antigen is unknown.

Primers: 60 Vbeta forward and 13 Jbeta reverse. Clones were read by immunoSEQ multiplex PCR, and TCRdb kept only the in-frame ones, dropping some. The repertoire consists of around 200,000 clones, with over 75% occurring once and the leading ten covering roughly a tenth. CDR1 and CDR2 (germline): SGHNT, YYREEE (reference sequence). The CDR3 sequence is 16 residues long. J lost 4 bases, V lost 4 bases, and 11 bases had no gene match. Sequenced input: PBMCs. This sequence originates from a woman aged 50 to 65 in good health and CMV-seropositive. The V and J genes are TRBV5-4 and TRBJ1-2; TRBD1 matches at 9 bases. CDR3 in amino acids: CASSQGGTGPVYGYTF. In DNA, the CDR3 is TGTGCCAGCAGCCAGGGAGGGACAGGGCCGGTCTATGGCTACACCTTC.